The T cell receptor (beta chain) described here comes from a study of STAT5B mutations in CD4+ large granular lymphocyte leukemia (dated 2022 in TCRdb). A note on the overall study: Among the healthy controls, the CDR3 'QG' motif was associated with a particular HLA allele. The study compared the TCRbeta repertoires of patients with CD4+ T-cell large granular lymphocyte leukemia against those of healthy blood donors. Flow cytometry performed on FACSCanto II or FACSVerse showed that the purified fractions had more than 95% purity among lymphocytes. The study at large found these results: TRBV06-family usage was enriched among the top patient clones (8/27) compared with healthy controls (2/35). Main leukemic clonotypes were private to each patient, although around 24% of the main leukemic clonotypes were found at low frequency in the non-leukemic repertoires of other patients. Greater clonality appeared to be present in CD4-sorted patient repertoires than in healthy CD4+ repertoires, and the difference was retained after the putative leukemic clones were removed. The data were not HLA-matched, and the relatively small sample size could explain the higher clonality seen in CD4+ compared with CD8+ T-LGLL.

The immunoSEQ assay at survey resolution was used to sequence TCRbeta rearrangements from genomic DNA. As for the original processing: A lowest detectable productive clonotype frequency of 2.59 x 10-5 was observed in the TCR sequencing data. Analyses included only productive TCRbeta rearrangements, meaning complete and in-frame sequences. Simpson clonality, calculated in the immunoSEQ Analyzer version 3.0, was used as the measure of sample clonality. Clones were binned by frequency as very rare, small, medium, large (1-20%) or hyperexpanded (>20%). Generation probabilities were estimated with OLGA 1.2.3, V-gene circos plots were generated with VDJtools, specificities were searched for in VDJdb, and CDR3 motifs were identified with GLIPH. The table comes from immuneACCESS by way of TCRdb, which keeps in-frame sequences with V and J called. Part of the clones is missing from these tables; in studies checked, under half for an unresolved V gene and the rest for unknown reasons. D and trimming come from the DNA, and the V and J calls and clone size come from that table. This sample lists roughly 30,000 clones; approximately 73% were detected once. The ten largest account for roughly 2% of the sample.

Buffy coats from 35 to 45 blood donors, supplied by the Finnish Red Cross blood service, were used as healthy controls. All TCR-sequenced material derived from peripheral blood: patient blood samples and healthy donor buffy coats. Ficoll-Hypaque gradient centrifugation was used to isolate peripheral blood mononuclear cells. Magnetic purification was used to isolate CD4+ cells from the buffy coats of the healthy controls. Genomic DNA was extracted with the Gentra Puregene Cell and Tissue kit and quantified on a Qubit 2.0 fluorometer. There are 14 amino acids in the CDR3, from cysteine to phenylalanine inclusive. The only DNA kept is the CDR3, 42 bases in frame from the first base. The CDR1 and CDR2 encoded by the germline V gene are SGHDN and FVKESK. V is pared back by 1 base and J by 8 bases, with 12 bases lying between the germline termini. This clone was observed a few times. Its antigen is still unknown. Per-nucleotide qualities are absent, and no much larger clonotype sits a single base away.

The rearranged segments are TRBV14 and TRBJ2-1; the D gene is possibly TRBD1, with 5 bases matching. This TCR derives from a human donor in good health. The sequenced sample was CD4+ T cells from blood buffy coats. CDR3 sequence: CASSQAAGYHEQFF. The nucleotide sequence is TGTGCCAGCAGCCAAGCGGCAGGGTATCATGAGCAGTTCTTC. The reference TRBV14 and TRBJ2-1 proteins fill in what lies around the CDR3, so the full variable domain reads EAGVTQFPSHSVIEKGQTVTLRCDPISGHDNLYWYRRVMGKEIKFLLHFVKESKQDESGMPNNRFLAERTGGTYSTLKVQPAELEDSGVYFCASSQAAGYHEQFFGPGTRLTVL.